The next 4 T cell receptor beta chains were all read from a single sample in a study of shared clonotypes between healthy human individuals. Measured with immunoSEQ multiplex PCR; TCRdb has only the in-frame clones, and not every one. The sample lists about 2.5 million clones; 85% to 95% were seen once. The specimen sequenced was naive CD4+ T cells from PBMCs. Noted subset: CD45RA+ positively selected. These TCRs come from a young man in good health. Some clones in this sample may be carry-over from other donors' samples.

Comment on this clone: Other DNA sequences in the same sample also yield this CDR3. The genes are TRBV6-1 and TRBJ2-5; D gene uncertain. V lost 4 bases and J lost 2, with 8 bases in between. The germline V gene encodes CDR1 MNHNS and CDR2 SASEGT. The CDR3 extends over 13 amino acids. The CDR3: CASSVGSQETQYF. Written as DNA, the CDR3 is TGTGCCAGCAGTGTAGGGTCTCAAGAGACCCAGTACTTC.

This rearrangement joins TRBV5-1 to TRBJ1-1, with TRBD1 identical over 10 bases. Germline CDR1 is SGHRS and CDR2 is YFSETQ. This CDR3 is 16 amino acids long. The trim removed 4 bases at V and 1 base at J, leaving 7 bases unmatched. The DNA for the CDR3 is TGCGCCAGCAGCCCGGGGACAGGGGCCTCGAACACTGAAGCTTTCTTT. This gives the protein CASSPGTGASNTEAFF.

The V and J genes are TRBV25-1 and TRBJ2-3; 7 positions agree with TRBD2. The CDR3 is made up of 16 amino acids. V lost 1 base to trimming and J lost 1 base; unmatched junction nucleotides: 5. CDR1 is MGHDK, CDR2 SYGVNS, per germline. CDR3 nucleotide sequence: TGTGCCAGCAGTGAATCAGCTAGCGGAGGCACAGATACGCAGTATTTT. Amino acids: CASSESASGGTDTQYF.

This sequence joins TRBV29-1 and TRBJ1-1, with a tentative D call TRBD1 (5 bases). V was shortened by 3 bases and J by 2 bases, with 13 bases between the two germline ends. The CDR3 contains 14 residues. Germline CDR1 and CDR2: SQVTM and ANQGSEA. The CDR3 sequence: CSVEARQGNTEAFF. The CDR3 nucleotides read TGCAGCGTTGAGGCGAGGCAGGGAAACACTGAAGCTTTCTTT.